The rows below give T cell receptor beta chains drawn from one sample of a study of T cell changes during pregnancy in multiple sclerosis. TCRdb's table, derived via immunoSEQ multiplex PCR, lists solely in-frame clones and lacks some. The sample yields fewer than 35,000 clones, roughly 90% seen once. This specimen was CD4+ T cells from peripheral blood mononuclear cells, taken in the third trimester of pregnancy. The receptors were sampled from a female donor in good health, enrolled as a control in a pregnancy study. The CDR3 runs from the conserved cysteine through the conserved F or W. A D gene is named only where the DNA matches it firmly. Size tells how often a clone was seen (once, few, many) or the class of an expanded clone, and some rows leave it out.

cdr3_nt: TGTGCCAGCACCTTTGGGGGGGGAACCGGGGCAGCTTTCTTT
cdr3_aa: CASTFGGGTGAAFF
clone_size: NA
d_call: NA
v_call: TRBV27
j_call: TRBJ1-1

cdr3_nt: TGTGCCAGCAGTGAACTGACAGGGCGGAGGGAGCAGTACTTC
cdr3_aa: CASSELTGRREQYF
clone_size: NA
d_call: TRBD1
v_call: TRBV6-4
j_call: TRBJ2-7

cdr3_nt: TGTGCCAGCAGTTACAGCCTAGCGGGGGACCAAGAGACCCAGTACTTC
cdr3_aa: CASSYSLAGDQETQYF
clone_size: once
d_call: TRBD2
v_call: TRBV6-5
j_call: TRBJ2-5

cdr3_nt: TGTGCCATCAGGCACAGCGGAGCAAACACAGATACGCAGTATTTT
cdr3_aa: CAIRHSGANTDTQYF
clone_size: once
d_call: NA
v_call: TRBV10-3
j_call: TRBJ2-3

cdr3_nt: TGTGCCAGCAGCTTATTCGGTGAGCAGTTCTTC
cdr3_aa: CASSLFGEQFF
clone_size: NA
d_call: NA
v_call: TRBV7-9
j_call: TRBJ2-1

cdr3_nt: TGTGCCTGGAGTCCGCAGGCAGGTCAGCCCCAGCATTTT
cdr3_aa: CAWSPQAGQPQHF
clone_size: few
d_call: NA
v_call: TRBV30
j_call: TRBJ1-5

cdr3_nt: TGTGCCAGCAGCTTGAGACCAGGGGATAGTGGCTACACCTTC
cdr3_aa: CASSLRPGDSGYTF
clone_size: NA
d_call: NA
v_call: TRBV5-5
j_call: TRBJ1-2

cdr3_nt: TGTGCCAGCAGTGCGACCACATGGGCGGAGACCCAGTACTTC
cdr3_aa: CASSATTWAETQYF
clone_size: NA
d_call: NA
v_call: TRBV27
j_call: TRBJ2-5

cdr3_nt: TGTGCCAGCAGTGCAGGGGGAAGAATTTCGGGGGAGCTGTTTTTT
cdr3_aa: CASSAGGRISGELFF
clone_size: few
d_call: TRBD1
v_call: TRBV2
j_call: TRBJ2-2

cdr3_nt: TGTGCCAGCAGCCCTCAGGGTGGCGGCTACGAGCAGTACTTC
cdr3_aa: CASSPQGGGYEQYF
clone_size: NA
d_call: NA
v_call: TRBV5-8
j_call: TRBJ2-7

cdr3_nt: TGCGCCAGCAGCTTGGCGGCTAGCGGGAGGACCTACGAGCAGTACTTC
cdr3_aa: CASSLAASGRTYEQYF
clone_size: NA
d_call: TRBD2
v_call: TRBV5-1
j_call: TRBJ2-7

cdr3_nt: TGTGCCAGCAGCTTCCTAGCGGGAGGCACCGGGGAGCTGTTTTTT
cdr3_aa: CASSFLAGGTGELFF
clone_size: NA
d_call: TRBD2
v_call: TRBV7-9
j_call: TRBJ2-2

cdr3_nt: TGTGCCAGCAGCGTAGAAGCACAGGCCGGGGAGCTGTTTTTT
cdr3_aa: CASSVEAQAGELFF
clone_size: NA
d_call: NA
v_call: TRBV9
j_call: TRBJ2-2

cdr3_nt: TGTGCCAGCAGCCTCGCGGCGGGCACCGGGGAGCTGTTTTTT
cdr3_aa: CASSLAAGTGELFF
clone_size: NA
d_call: NA
v_call: TRBV7-2
j_call: TRBJ2-2

cdr3_nt: TGTGCTAGTGGTTTGGAGAGCCCGAACACTGAAGCTTTCTTT
cdr3_aa: CASGLESPNTEAFF
clone_size: NA
d_call: NA
v_call: TRBV12-5
j_call: TRBJ1-1

cdr3_nt: TGCAGCGCCCGACAGGGCTATGGCTACACCTTC
cdr3_aa: CSARQGYGYTF
clone_size: NA
d_call: TRBD1
v_call: TRBV29-1
j_call: TRBJ1-2

cdr3_nt: TGTGCCAGCACAGGGGGCGCACTCACTGAAGCTTTCTTT
cdr3_aa: CASTGGALTEAFF
clone_size: NA
d_call: TRBD1
v_call: TRBV11-3
j_call: TRBJ1-1

cdr3_nt: TGTGCCAGCAGCTGGGGCGACAGGAGAAATGGCTACACCTTC
cdr3_aa: CASSWGDRRNGYTF
clone_size: NA
d_call: NA
v_call: TRBV11-3
j_call: TRBJ1-2

cdr3_nt: TGTGCCAGCAGCTTAGATGGTAGCGGTACCACAGATACGCAGTATTTT
cdr3_aa: CASSLDGSGTTDTQYF
clone_size: NA
d_call: NA
v_call: TRBV7-2
j_call: TRBJ2-3

cdr3_nt: TGTGCCAGCAGTTCCCGACAGGGAAGCAATCAGCCCCAGCATTTT
cdr3_aa: CASSSRQGSNQPQHF
clone_size: NA
d_call: TRBD1
v_call: TRBV6-5
j_call: TRBJ1-5

cdr3_nt: TGTGCCAGCAGCGAGTTCGTAGGACAGGGGAGAGGCACTGAAGCTTTCTTT
cdr3_aa: CASSEFVGQGRGTEAFF
clone_size: NA
d_call: TRBD1
v_call: TRBV11-3
j_call: TRBJ1-1

cdr3_nt: TGCGCCAGCATATTTTATGCGGTCGACTCTGGAAACACCATATATTTT
cdr3_aa: CASIFYAVDSGNTIYF
clone_size: few
d_call: NA
v_call: TRBV10-2
j_call: TRBJ1-3

cdr3_nt: TGCGCCAGCAGCCCAAGGACAGGGGGCAACACCGGGGAGCTGTTTTTT
cdr3_aa: CASSPRTGGNTGELFF
clone_size: NA
d_call: TRBD1
v_call: TRBV5-1
j_call: TRBJ2-2

cdr3_nt: TGTGCCAGCAGCCCCGACAGGGGGCGCTTGGTCACTGAAGCTTTCTTT
cdr3_aa: CASSPDRGRLVTEAFF
clone_size: NA
d_call: TRBD1
v_call: TRBV7-9
j_call: TRBJ1-1

cdr3_nt: TGTGCCAGCAGCATCACCGGGACAGGGGCCCCTCATGAGCAGTTCTTC
cdr3_aa: CASSITGTGAPHEQFF
clone_size: few
d_call: TRBD1
v_call: TRBV7-2
j_call: TRBJ2-1

cdr3_nt: TGTGCCAGCAATAGACGGGACCAAGAGACCCAGTACTTC
cdr3_aa: CASNRRDQETQYF
clone_size: NA
d_call: NA
v_call: TRBV9
j_call: TRBJ2-5

cdr3_nt: TGTGCCAGCAGCTTAGCACCGAGTAGCGGGGGCTACGAGCAGTACTTC
cdr3_aa: CASSLAPSSGGYEQYF
clone_size: NA
d_call: TRBD2
v_call: TRBV7-9
j_call: TRBJ2-7

cdr3_nt: TGCGCCAGCAGCCTATCCGGGACAAACACCGGGGAGCTGTTTTTT
cdr3_aa: CASSLSGTNTGELFF
clone_size: once
d_call: NA
v_call: TRBV5-1
j_call: TRBJ2-2

cdr3_nt: TGTGCCAGCAGCGTAGTGGGCTCAGTCACTGAAGCTTTCTTT
cdr3_aa: CASSVVGSVTEAFF
clone_size: NA
d_call: NA
v_call: TRBV9
j_call: TRBJ1-1

cdr3_nt: TGTGCCAGCAGCTTAGGCCCGGGACAGCCTAATGAAAAACTGTTTTTT
cdr3_aa: CASSLGPGQPNEKLFF
clone_size: NA
d_call: TRBD1
v_call: TRBV11-2
j_call: TRBJ1-4

cdr3_nt: TGTGCCAGCGGAAAAGACAGGGTGGGTGAGACCCAGTACTTC
cdr3_aa: CASGKDRVGETQYF
clone_size: once
d_call: TRBD1
v_call: TRBV6-1
j_call: TRBJ2-5

cdr3_nt: TGTGCCATCAGTGAAAAAGGGGCCGACTATGGCTACACCTTC
cdr3_aa: CAISEKGADYGYTF
clone_size: NA
d_call: NA
v_call: TRBV10-3
j_call: TRBJ1-2

cdr3_nt: TGTGCCAGTAGGCCCGACATGCACAATGAGCAGTTCTTC
cdr3_aa: CASRPDMHNEQFF
clone_size: NA
d_call: NA
v_call: TRBV19
j_call: TRBJ2-1

cdr3_nt: TGCGCCAGCAGCTTGGATTCGGTAGCGGGAGGGGCAGATACGCAGTATTTT
cdr3_aa: CASSLDSVAGGADTQYF
clone_size: NA
d_call: TRBD2
v_call: TRBV5-1
j_call: TRBJ2-3

cdr3_nt: TGTGCCAGCAGCCCAACCAGGGGAAATGGCTACACCTTC
cdr3_aa: CASSPTRGNGYTF
clone_size: NA
d_call: NA
v_call: TRBV14
j_call: TRBJ1-2

cdr3_nt: TGTGCCAGCAGCTTGGAGGGGTGGAATGAGCAGTTCTTC
cdr3_aa: CASSLEGWNEQFF
clone_size: NA
d_call: NA
v_call: TRBV5-5
j_call: TRBJ2-1

cdr3_nt: TGCGCCAGCAGCTTGGTTTCGGGAGGGGGCGCGGAGCAGTTCTTC
cdr3_aa: CASSLVSGGGAEQFF
clone_size: NA
d_call: NA
v_call: TRBV5-1
j_call: TRBJ2-1

cdr3_nt: TGTGCCAGTAGTAAGACAGTGAGCATTCAGTACTTC
cdr3_aa: CASSKTVSIQYF
clone_size: NA
d_call: NA
v_call: TRBV19
j_call: TRBJ2-4

cdr3_nt: TGCGCCAGCAGCTTGGAGGGACAGGGTTTCGACGAGCAGTACTTC
cdr3_aa: CASSLEGQGFDEQYF
clone_size: NA
d_call: TRBD1
v_call: TRBV5-1
j_call: TRBJ2-7

cdr3_nt: TGTGCCAGCAGCTATGACAGTGTATTGGGCTACACCTTC
cdr3_aa: CASSYDSVLGYTF
clone_size: once
d_call: NA
v_call: TRBV11-2
j_call: TRBJ1-2

cdr3_nt: TGTGCCAGCAGCTCTCAGGGGGGATCATTCTCCTACGAGCAGTACTTC
cdr3_aa: CASSSQGGSFSYEQYF
clone_size: NA
d_call: NA
v_call: TRBV5-4
j_call: TRBJ2-7

cdr3_nt: TGTGCCAGCAGCTCGGGACTAGCGGCCCTGAGAGGCACTGAGCAGTTCTTC
cdr3_aa: CASSSGLAALRGTEQFF
clone_size: NA
d_call: TRBD2
v_call: TRBV7-9
j_call: TRBJ2-1

cdr3_nt: TGTGCCAGCAGCCCAAGACAGGGGGCTCGTCAGCCCCAGCATTTT
cdr3_aa: CASSPRQGARQPQHF
clone_size: NA
d_call: TRBD1
v_call: TRBV7-8
j_call: TRBJ1-5

cdr3_nt: TGTGCCAGCAGTGAAGCGCCACAGGGGGCATACTATGGCTACACCTTC
cdr3_aa: CASSEAPQGAYYGYTF
clone_size: few
d_call: TRBD1
v_call: TRBV6-1
j_call: TRBJ1-2

cdr3_nt: TGTGCCAGCAGTTACGATGGGGGGACCTCTGGAAACACCATATATTTT
cdr3_aa: CASSYDGGTSGNTIYF
clone_size: NA
d_call: NA
v_call: TRBV6-5
j_call: TRBJ1-3

cdr3_nt: TGCGCCAGCAGCCAGAGAGGTGGGTCTTATGGCTACACCTTC
cdr3_aa: CASSQRGGSYGYTF
clone_size: once
d_call: NA
v_call: TRBV4-3
j_call: TRBJ1-2

cdr3_nt: TGTGCCAGCAGGCCCCAGGGGAGTAATTCACCCCTCCACTTT
cdr3_aa: CASRPQGSNSPLHF
clone_size: few
d_call: NA
v_call: TRBV27
j_call: TRBJ1-6

cdr3_nt: TGTGCCAGTAGTATCGCAAGGGGAACTAATGAAAAACTGTTTTTT
cdr3_aa: CASSIARGTNEKLFF
clone_size: NA
d_call: NA
v_call: TRBV19
j_call: TRBJ1-4

cdr3_nt: TGTGCCATCAGTGGGACTAGCTACGGTGAGCAGTTCTTC
cdr3_aa: CAISGTSYGEQFF
clone_size: NA
d_call: TRBD2
v_call: TRBV10-3
j_call: TRBJ2-1

cdr3_nt: TGTGCCAGCAGCCGCAGGGGCGGAGAAAAACTGTTTTTT
cdr3_aa: CASSRRGGEKLFF
clone_size: NA
d_call: NA
v_call: TRBV27
j_call: TRBJ1-4

cdr3_nt: TGTGCCTGGAGTCCGGGACTAGCGGGAGGGCCCAATGAGCAGTTCTTC
cdr3_aa: CAWSPGLAGGPNEQFF
clone_size: NA
d_call: TRBD2
v_call: TRBV30
j_call: TRBJ2-1

cdr3_nt: TGTGCCAGCAGCTACAAGACAACATGGACTAGCGGGAGGGACTACAATGAGCAGTTCTTC
cdr3_aa: CASSYKTTWTSGRDYNEQFF
clone_size: NA
d_call: TRBD2
v_call: TRBV5-5
j_call: TRBJ2-1

cdr3_nt: TGTGCCAGCAGCTTAGGGACTCACACCTACCCCGGGGAGCTGTTTTTT
cdr3_aa: CASSLGTHTYPGELFF
clone_size: NA
d_call: NA
v_call: TRBV7-6
j_call: TRBJ2-2

cdr3_nt: TGCGCCAGCAGCTTGGGACATACGAACACTGAAGCTTTCTTT
cdr3_aa: CASSLGHTNTEAFF
clone_size: NA
d_call: NA
v_call: TRBV5-1
j_call: TRBJ1-1

cdr3_nt: TGTGCCAGCAGCCTCCGGTCGGGAGCGGGGGGGTTAAACACCGGGGAGCTGTTTTTT
cdr3_aa: CASSLRSGAGGLNTGELFF
clone_size: NA
d_call: TRBD2
v_call: TRBV7-9
j_call: TRBJ2-2